These 17 T cell receptor beta chains share one sample of origin, sequenced in a study of shared clonotypes between healthy human individuals. The repertoire was sequenced with immunoSEQ multiplex PCR; TCRdb's copy has only in-frame clones and lacks some. Among over a million clones, 95% to 99% were seen once, and the ten largest hold roughly 0.45%. Sequenced input: naive CD4+ T cells sorted from blood. Described subset: CD45RA+ positively selected. These receptors all stem from a man younger than 45 in good health.

The genes are TRBV5-5 and TRBJ2-7, with D possibly TRBD2 on 6 matching bases. V was cut by 0 bases and J by 2 bases, with 9 bases left in between. The CDR3 covers 14 residues. CDR1 is SGHKS and CDR2 is YYEKEE in the germline V gene (reference sequence). The CDR3 loop reads CASSLGDSPYEQYF. In DNA, the CDR3 is TGTGCCAGCAGCTTGGGGGACTCCCCCTACGAGCAGTACTTC.

The CDR3 DNA sequence: TGCGCCAGCAGCTTGGCAGCGGGAGACCCCCCACGGGAGCAGTTCTTC. The encoded protein is CASSLAAGDPPREQFF. This chain connects TRBV5-1 to TRBJ2-1; the match to TRBD2 covers 8 bases. CDR1 and CDR2 (germline): SGHRS, YFSETQ. The V gene end was trimmed by 0 bases and the J gene end by 10 bases; junction bases not matched to a gene: 12. The CDR3 runs to 16 residues.

The CDR3 DNA reads as TGTGCCAGCAGCTTAGACTGGGGCGGTATCCCCCCCGGGGAGCTGTTTTTT. Amino acids: CASSLDWGGIPPGELFF. V gene TRBV7-2 combines with J gene TRBJ2-2; maybe TRBD1 (5 bases). Per the germline V gene, CDR1 is SGHTA and CDR2 is FQGNSA. Trimming took off 1 base at V and 6 bases at J, with 18 bases between the two ends. The CDR3 extends over 17 amino acids.

This chain joins TRBV5-1 and TRBJ2-2, with TRBD2 matching 8 bases. With V trimmed by 3 bases and J by 5 bases, 9 bases remained unmatched. Germline V gene sequence: CDR1 SGHRS, CDR2 YFSETQ. CDR3 length equals 16 residues. CDR3 amino acids: CASSSLGAGGTGELFF. Written as DNA, the CDR3 is TGCGCCAGCAGCTCTCTGGGGGCGGGAGGAACCGGGGAGCTGTTTTTT.

The V gene is TRBV7-9, the J gene TRBJ2-5, with 11 bases fitting TRBD2. The germline V gene encodes CDR1 SEHNR and CDR2 FQNEAQ (reference sequence). V was pared by 4 bases and J by 6 bases, with 10 bases of the junction left unmatched. The CDR3 loop spans 16 amino acids. This CDR3 reads CASSYDKTSGIQTQYF. CDR3 in DNA: TGTGCCAGCAGCTATGACAAGACTAGCGGGATACAGACCCAGTACTTC.

V and J are TRBV19 and TRBJ2-7, with no clear D. Germline V CDR1 and CDR2: LNHDA, SQIVND (reference sequence). The CDR3 has 10 amino acids. V was shortened by 1 base and J by 6 bases, with 1 base between the two germline ends. CDR3 in amino acids: CASSIAEQYF. In nucleotides, the CDR3 is TGTGCCAGTAGTATAGCCGAGCAGTACTTC. Looking up the rest from reference TRBV19 and TRBJ2-7 gives the full variable domain: DGGITQSPKYLFRKEGQNVTLSCEQNLNHDAMYWYRQDPGQGLRLIYYSQIVNDFQKGDIAEGYSVSREKKESFPLTVTSAQKNPTAFYLCASSIAEQYFGPGTRLTVT.

The genes are TRBV18 and TRBJ1-1; the match to TRBD1 covers 10 bases. Trimming at V came to 2 bases and at J to 5 bases, leaving 8 bases not matched to a gene. There are 16 residues in the CDR3. CDR1 is KGHSH and CDR2 is LQKENI in the germline V gene. The CDR3 reads CASSPATGGGGTEAFF. The CDR3 region has the DNA TGTGCCAGCTCACCAGCGACAGGGGGCGGAGGGACTGAAGCTTTCTTT.

The CDR3 is CASSLRTDQETQYF. The CDR3 nucleotides read TGTGCCAGCAGCTTACGGACGGACCAAGAGACCCAGTACTTC. This sequence joins TRBV5-5 and TRBJ2-5; D is unresolved. CDR1 SGHKS and CDR2 YYEKEE come from the germline V gene (reference sequence). This CDR3 is built from 14 residues. With 2 bases removed from V and 0 bases from J, the gap between germline ends came to 8 bases.

The chain couples TRBV11-2 to TRBJ2-1; TRBD2 matches 14 bases. Germline V gives CDR1 SGHAT, CDR2 FQNNGV. CDR3 length equals 16 residues. Trimming removed 4 bases from V and 8 bases from J; junction bases left unmatched: 7. In DNA, the CDR3 is TGTGCCAGCAGCTCGCGACTAGCGGGAGGGCCACATGAGCAGTTCTTC. Its protein is CASSSRLAGGPHEQFF.

The V gene is TRBV27, the J gene TRBJ1-1; 9 positions agree with TRBD1. Germline CDR1 MNHEY, CDR2 SMNVEV (reference sequence). The CDR3 runs to 16 residues. The J segment lost 1 base and the V segment lost 2 bases, leaving 5 bases of the junction unmatched. CDR3 in amino acids: CASSLVGDRANTEAFF. The CDR3 DNA sequence: TGTGCCAGCAGTTTAGTTGGGGACAGGGCGAACACTGAAGCTTTCTTT.

This chain connects TRBV28 to TRBJ2-1, with a possible D match to TRBD2 (6 bases). This CDR3 spans 14 amino acids. Trimming left V 5 bases short and J 6 bases short, with 14 bases between. CDR1 and CDR2 (germline): MDHEN, SYDVKM. The CDR3 DNA sequence: TGTGCCAGCAGTCCCAGTTCCGGGGGCAATGAGCAGTTCTTC. Residues: CASSPSSGGNEQFF.

Worth noting for this clone: The junction differs from germline at one of its ends, possibly a read error. The chain recombines TRBV30 with TRBJ1-2; TRBD1 might be the D (6 bases). There are 14 residues in the CDR3. Germline CDR1 reads GTSNPN; CDR2 reads SVGIG (reference sequence). The CDR3 is CAWTRRDTEAGHTF. DNA for the CDR3: TGTGCCTGGACCAGAAGGGACACCGAAGCTGGCCACACCTTC.

This clone was observed once. The J gene is TRBJ2-7, the V gene TRBV5-4, with 12 nucleotides matching TRBD2. V trimming: 5 bases; J trimming: 4 bases; junction bases outside the gene matches: 4. The CDR3 sequence is 14 residues long. Germline V CDR1 and CDR2: SGHNT, YYREEE (reference sequence). CDR3 region: CASRTSGSTYEQYF. The DNA for the CDR3 is TGTGCCAGCAGGACTAGCGGGAGTACTTACGAGCAGTACTTC.

The V gene is TRBV5-4, the J gene TRBJ2-2; no definite D call. The CDR3 length is 15 residues. The germline V and J ends were trimmed by 1 base and 1 base, with 8 bases remaining between them. CDR1 and CDR2 from the germline V gene are SGHNT and YYREEE (reference sequence). CDR3 loop: CASSLRSGNTGELFF. For the CDR3, the DNA is TGTGCCAGCAGCTTGAGATCAGGGAACACCGGGGAGCTGTTTTTT.

V gene TRBV7-2 combines with J gene TRBJ2-3; D might be TRBD1 (6 bases). Germline loops: CDR1 SGHTA, CDR2 FQGNSA. Deletions cut 5 bases from V and 1 base from J, with 7 bases between. The CDR3 has 13 amino acids. The CDR3 sequence: CASSHRGTDTQYF. For the CDR3, the DNA is TGTGCCAGCAGCCACAGGGGCACAGATACGCAGTATTTT.

This clone has only one observation. The rearrangement links TRBV6-1 to TRBJ2-5; D call uncertain. V lost 2 bases and J 1 base, leaving 8 bases between the germline ends. The CDR3 covers 14 residues. Germline assignment: CDR1 MNHNS and CDR2 SASEGT. Written as DNA, the CDR3 is TGTGCCAGCAGTGAATCTGGAATCCAAGAGACCCAGTACTTC. Protein sequence: CASSESGIQETQYF.

Concerning this clone itself: This sample also contains other DNA sequences that code for the same CDR3. The chain's CDR3 is CASSLGTGPYGYTF. The CDR3, as DNA: TGCGCCAGCAGCTTGGGTACAGGCCCCTATGGCTACACCTTC. This chain joins TRBV5-1 and TRBJ1-2; weak D call: TRBD1 (5 bases). V lost 0 bases, J lost 4 bases, and 10 bases lay in between. From germline, CDR1 is SGHRS and CDR2 YFSETQ. The CDR3 runs 14 residues.